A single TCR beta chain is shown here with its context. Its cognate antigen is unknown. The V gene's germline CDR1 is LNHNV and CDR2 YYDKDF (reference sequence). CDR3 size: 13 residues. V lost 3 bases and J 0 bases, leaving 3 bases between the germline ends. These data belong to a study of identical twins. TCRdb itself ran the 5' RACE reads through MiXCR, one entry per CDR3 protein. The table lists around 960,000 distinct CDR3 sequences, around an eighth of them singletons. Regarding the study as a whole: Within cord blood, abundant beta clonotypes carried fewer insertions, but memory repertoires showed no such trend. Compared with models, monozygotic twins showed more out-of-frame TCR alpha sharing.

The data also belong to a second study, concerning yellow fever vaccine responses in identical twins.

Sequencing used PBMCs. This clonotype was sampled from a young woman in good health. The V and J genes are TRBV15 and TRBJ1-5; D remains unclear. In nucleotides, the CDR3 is TGTGCCACCAGCAGTACTAGCAATCAGCCCCAGCATTTT. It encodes CATSSTSNQPQHF.